Here is one T cell receptor beta chain with its context. Its cognate antigen is unknown. This specimen belongs to a study of cytomegalovirus exposure and HLA in healthy donors. The PCR ran on 60 Vbeta and 13 Jbeta primers. Sequencing was performed with immunoSEQ multiplex PCR; in TCRdb, only in-frame clones are kept and a portion is missing. Here the sample spans approximately 160,000 clones, about 81% being singletons. Trimming cost V 5 bases and J 8 bases, with 16 bases left between them. Per germline, CDR1 MDHEN and CDR2 SYDVKM. This CDR3 comprises 14 residues. Points from the study as a whole: An analysis was carried out later, and it reportedly showed fewer N-insertions in an Asian-associated ancestry cluster than the roughly 670-donor mean. Among TCR sequences, most were rare, though some public TCRs appeared in many donors.

The genes are TRBV28 and TRBJ2-1; a possible D gene is TRBD1 (5 bases). The origin of this receptor is a girl between 10 and 17 years old in good health and CMV-seropositive. The material sequenced was PBMCs. The CDR3 DNA reads TGTGCCAGCAGTCCCCCAGGACATATCGATGAGCAGTTCTTC. It translates to CASSPPGHIDEQFF. Full variable domain (missing parts from reference TRBV28 and TRBJ2-1): DVKVTQSSRYLVKRTGEKVFLECVQDMDHENMFWYRQDPGLGLRLIYFSYDVKMKEKGDIPEGYSVSREKKERFSLILESASTNQTSMYLCASSPPGHIDEQFFGPGTRLTVL.